The 15 T cell receptor beta chains listed next were all sequenced from one sample in a study of blood T cell repertoires in COVID-19. Profiling relied on immunoSEQ multiplex PCR, and the TCRdb table lists in-frame clones only, not all of them. The table has a few hundred thousand clones, approximately 90% seen once. Sequences were obtained from peripheral blood. The receptors were gathered from a man aged 25-40 years who had recovered from COVID-19.

The rearrangement uses TRBV4-2 and TRBJ2-7; no firm D call. With 4 bases removed from V and 0 bases from J, the gap between germline ends came to 4 bases. Germline V gene sequence: CDR1 LGHNA, CDR2 YNFKEQ. CDR3 length: 12 amino acids. The CDR3 protein is CASSLSSYEQYF. CDR3 bases: TGTGCCAGCAGCCTTAGCTCCTACGAGCAGTACTTC.

This chain uses TRBV4-3 with TRBJ1-4, with a tentative D call TRBD1 (5 bases). Trimming took off 4 bases at V and 0 bases at J, with 18 bases between the two ends. The germline CDR1 and CDR2 sequences are LGHNA and YSLEER. This CDR3 contains 18 residues. CDR3 region: CASSPSWGGSATNEKLFF. The CDR3 bases are TGCGCCAGCAGCCCCTCTTGGGGGGGGAGCGCAACTAATGAAAAACTGTTTTTT.

V usage is TRBV5-4 and J usage is TRBJ1-1; the match to TRBD1 covers 7 bases. The CDR3 is made up of 16 amino acids. Germline CDR1 and CDR2: SGHNT and YYREEE (reference sequence). J gave up 4 bases and V 4 bases, and 13 bases lay outside the gene matches. CDR3 residues: CASSPSSTTGITEAFF. In nucleotides, the CDR3 is TGTGCCAGCAGCCCATCCTCTACGACAGGGATCACTGAAGCTTTCTTT.

The J gene is TRBJ2-5, the V gene TRBV9; 11 nucleotides line up with TRBD2. The V and J ends lost 0 bases and 5 bases, in that order; junction bases with no gene match: 12. This CDR3 comprises 18 residues. Germline CDR1 SGDLS, CDR2 YYNGEE. The CDR3 loop reads CASSVEGSGGAYKETQYF. The CDR3 DNA reads TGTGCCAGCAGCGTAGAGGGTAGCGGGGGGGCCTACAAGGAGACCCAGTACTTC.

This clone was counted a single time. This chain uses TRBV6-5 with TRBJ2-7; 9 nucleotides align to TRBD1. The CDR3 totals 13 residues. Trimming at V came to 5 bases and at J to 7 bases, leaving 6 bases not matched to a gene. CDR1 MNHEY and CDR2 SVGAGI come from the germline V gene. The DNA for the CDR3 is TGTGCCAGCAGTCGAGGGACAGGGCATGAGCAGTACTTC. Protein: CASSRGTGHEQYF.

This sequence joins TRBV30 and TRBJ1-4; 7 nucleotides agree with TRBD1. The CDR3 is 14 residues long. The trim removed 1 base at V and 5 bases at J, leaving 4 bases unmatched. In germline, CDR1 is GTSNPN, CDR2 SVGIG (reference sequence). Here the CDR3 DNA reads TGTGCCTGGAGTGAGGGACAGCCGAATGAAAAACTGTTTTTT. Translating it yields CAWSEGQPNEKLFF.

V gene TRBV6-4 combines with J gene TRBJ1-1, with TRBD1 identical over 7 bases. Germline loops: CDR1 MRHNA, CDR2 SNTAGT. The CDR3 loop spans 15 amino acids. V lost 5 bases, J lost 3 bases, and 9 bases stayed unmatched. CDR3 residues: CASSPTGEWDTEAFF. In DNA form, the CDR3 reads TGTGCCAGCAGTCCAACAGGGGAATGGGACACTGAAGCTTTCTTT.

The chain has TRBV5-1 and TRBJ2-7, with D possibly TRBD2 on 6 matching bases. Germline CDR1 reads SGHRS; CDR2 reads YFSETQ. The V and J ends lost 0 bases and 0 bases respectively, with 13 bases between them. The CDR3 runs to 16 residues. This CDR3 reads CASSLEPGLNSYEQYF. The CDR3, as DNA: TGCGCCAGCAGCTTGGAGCCGGGACTGAACTCCTACGAGCAGTACTTC.

This clone showed up just once. This chain uses TRBV11-2 with TRBJ1-2, with TRBD1 identical over 9 bases. The V gene end was trimmed by 8 bases and the J gene end by 8 bases; junction bases not matched to a gene: 12. The CDR3 has 14 residues. Germline CDR1 SGHAT, CDR2 FQNNGV. CDR3 amino acids: CASYDSQGARGYTF. CDR3 in DNA: TGTGCCAGCTACGATTCACAGGGGGCGAGGGGCTACACCTTC.

The CDR3 reads CASSQRDKNTEAFF. CDR3 sequence (DNA): TGTGCCAGCTCTCAACGGGACAAGAACACTGAAGCTTTCTTT. The gene calls are TRBV19 and TRBJ1-1; possibly TRBD1 for D (6 bases). The V end lost 9 bases, the J end lost 1 base, and 15 bases lay between the germline ends. CDR3 length equals 14 residues. CDR1 and CDR2 from the germline V gene are LNHDA and SQIVND (reference sequence).

The chain uses TRBV10-3 and TRBJ1-3; perhaps TRBD1 as D (5 bases). CDR3 length equals 15 residues. CDR1 ENHRY and CDR2 SYGVKD come from the germline V gene. Deletions cut 2 bases from V and 1 base from J, with 9 bases between. CDR3 protein: CAISELQGSGNTIYF. Written as DNA, the CDR3 is TGTGCCATCAGTGAGCTGCAGGGTTCTGGAAACACCATATATTTT.

The rearrangement links TRBV6-4 to TRBJ2-2; D is perhaps TRBD1 (5 bases). The CDR3 consists of 16 residues. Germline V gene lookup returns CDR1 MRHNA and CDR2 SNTAGT. The V gene lost 1 base and the J gene lost 7 bases, with 16 bases spanning the gap. CDR3 sequence (DNA): TGTGCCAGCAGTGACTGGAAAGATCAGGGTCACGGGGAGCTGTTTTTT. As protein: CASSDWKDQGHGELFF.

The rearrangement joins TRBV6-4 to TRBJ2-1; D is possibly TRBD2 (6 bases). The CDR3 is 15 residues long. V lost 6 bases, J lost 6 bases, and 18 bases lay in between. Germline V gene data show CDR1 as MRHNA and CDR2 as SNTAGT. The CDR3 region is CASSLSLISGNEQFF. The CDR3 DNA follows: TGTGCCAGCAGCTTGTCCCTTATTAGCGGCAATGAGCAGTTCTTC.

The genes are TRBV9 and TRBJ2-7; 8 bases agree with TRBD1. This CDR3 is 15 amino acids long. CDR1 SGDLS and CDR2 YYNGEE come from the germline V gene. V lost 0 bases to trimming and J lost 3 bases; unmatched junction nucleotides: 5. CDR3 residues: CASSVAGTGLYEQYF. For the CDR3, the DNA is TGTGCCAGCAGCGTAGCGGGGACAGGCCTCTACGAGCAGTACTTC.

The rearrangement links TRBV24-1 to TRBJ2-2, with TRBD2 as a possible D gene (6 bases). Germline CDR1 reads KGHDR; CDR2 reads SFDVKD. Deletions cut 9 bases from V and 7 bases from J, with 17 bases between. This CDR3 spans 14 amino acids. The CDR3 here is CATGPEVGGGELFF. In nucleotides, the CDR3 is TGTGCCACCGGCCCAGAAGTCGGGGGCGGGGAGCTGTTTTTT.